This T cell receptor (beta chain) was recorded in a study of monozygotic twins with cystic fibrosis (dated by TCRdb to the early 2020s). With regard to the full study: Barcoded libraries were prepared with about 15 PCR cycles from about 3.2 micrograms of fragmented DNA. Twins were ranked among 970 or so cohort participants for weight-for-height and FEVPerc (FEV1 disease centile) at the day of blood sampling. Data for three of the twin pairs had previously been reported in another context. The cohort comprised ten female and six male twin pairs aged roughly 2.0 to 36.4 years, median roughly 9 years, mostly children and adolescents. The study compared TCR beta repertoires within and between 16 monozygotic twin pairs with cystic fibrosis to assess genetic influence on V and J gene usage. Study-level results and caveats: V gene usage was most similar to the co-twin in 13 of 16 pairs, and J usage was most similar to the co-twin in 8 of 16 pairs, which suggests genetic constraints. Simpson clonality was generally low (median approximately 0.0089), suggesting a naive-dominated repertoire, with higher clonality in the most severely affected patients. The cohort was small, and the number of shared CDR3s showed no association with age, concordance or disease severity. Nucleotide-identical clonotype sharing was significantly higher within monozygotic CF twin pairs than between unrelated CF individuals (P = 0.000026, Mann-Whitney).

The twin pairs came from the European Cystic Fibrosis Twin and Sibling Study Cohort, which recruited patients from 150 to 200 CF clinics across 14 European countries. Zygosity and CFTR genotype were verified in-house, with zygosity tested by multiplex PCR of nine short tandem repeat loci. Peripheral blood was taken from each twin, and clinical parameters were recorded on the day of blood sampling. Phenol/chloroform extraction was used to isolate genomic DNA from peripheral blood cells, and the DNA was then kept in TE buffer at 4 degrees C. Points on this clone: This clone's antigen is unknown. Base qualities were left out, and no much larger clone turns up one base away.

CDR1 and CDR2 are read off the germline V gene (reference sequence) as SGHNT and YYREEE. The CDR3 goes from the cysteine to the phenylalanine over 16 residues. The sequence is cut down to CDR3 DNA, 48 bases in frame from base 1. V loses 4 bases at its end and J loses 1 base; junction bases beyond the gene matches: 7. Following the manufacturer's instructions, TCR beta CDR3 regions were amplified by multiplex PCR with the immunoSEQ immune profiling system. Sequencing was performed on an Illumina NextSeq system. Under the source paper's analysis protocol: Sequence data were processed on the immunoSEQ Analyzer platform, and clonality was computed as the square root of Simpson's index of productive rearrangements. Similarity in V and J usage was measured by Jensen-Shannon distance, and OLGA was used to compute CDR3 generation probabilities. Shared CDR3 sequences were searched against the immuneACCESS database (August 2020) and VDJdb (December 2020). The clones in this table, taken by TCRdb from immuneACCESS, are in-frame only. Not every clone is retained; where verified, under half of the shortfall comes from an unresolved V gene, and the cause of the rest is unknown. The V and J calls and the clone size are those of that table, but D and trimming were determined from the DNA. For this sample there are around 34,000 clones; roughly 90% appear just once. In total, the top ten clones hold 0.85% to 1% of the sample.

The chain links TRBV5-4 with TRBJ2-2, with 7 central nucleotides matching TRBD2. The sequence came from a girl aged 2 to 9 with cystic fibrosis. Sequenced: blood. The DNA sequence is as follows: TGTGCCAGCAGCCCGTCGGGGGGAGGGAACACCGGGGAGCTGTTTTTT. Translated, it gives CASSPSGGGNTGELFF.